The 5 T cell receptor beta chains presented below share a single source sample, sequenced in a study of T-cell reconstitution after alpha-beta-depleted transplantation in children (dated by TCRdb to 2016 to 2017). What this sample's treatment or condition label stands for: allogeneic hematopoietic cell transplantation with graft depleted of TCRalphabeta T cells and CD19 B cells. The library was prepared using PCR. The sequencing machine was an Illumina HiSeq 2500. TCR libraries were prepared with molecular barcoding, using unique molecular identifiers to normalize TCRbeta repertoire quantification. The public reads were run again by TCRdb, first through fastp at Q25 and then through MiXCR, and only productive beta chains were kept. Identical CDR3 protein sequences are pooled into one entry, listed with their most common genes and DNA. The sample includes around 670,000 distinct CDR3 sequences, with roughly 14% observed a single time. Roughly 0.84% of the sample is in the top ten clones.

This specimen consisted of PBMCs, obtained before TCRalphabeta/CD19-depleted stem cell transplant. These receptors were obtained from a girl aged 2 to 9 with congenital amegakaryocytic thrombocytopenia, due to receive a stem cell transplant.

The table lists this clonotype with many counts. V is TRBV13 and J is TRBJ1-1, with no clear D. Germline V CDR1 and CDR2: PRHDT, FYEKMQ (reference sequence). The CDR3 length is 15 residues. Trimming left V 5 bases short and J 3 bases short, with 16 bases between. The CDR3 DNA is TGTGCCAGCAGCCCGTGGAGGGCGGGATACACTGAAGCTTTCTTT. Protein: CASSPWRAGYTEAFF.

As for this clonotype: A much larger clonotype is one base distant, so this may be a read error. The V call is TRBV27, the J call TRBJ2-7; 7 bases fit TRBD2. Per germline, CDR1 MNHEY and CDR2 SMNVEV (reference sequence). The CDR3 length is 14 residues. This CDR3 reads CASSRGLVSFEQYF. Here the CDR3 DNA reads TGTGCCAGCAGTCGAGGACTAGTCTCCTTCGAGCAGTACTTC.

The chain is built from TRBV5-1 and TRBJ2-2, with a possible D match to TRBD2 (6 bases). V was pared by 2 bases and J by 0 bases, with 11 bases between. There are 16 residues in the CDR3. Germline CDR1 SGHRS, CDR2 YFSETQ. Written as DNA, the CDR3 is TGCGCCAGCAGCTTCGACGGGGGATCGAACACCGGGGAGCTGTTTTTT. Amino acid sequence: CASSFDGGSNTGELFF.

This clonotype was found many times. The genes are TRBV27 and TRBJ2-1; D is ambiguous. Per germline, CDR1 MNHEY and CDR2 SMNVEV (reference sequence). The length of the CDR3 is 12 residues. CDR3 sequence reads: CASGTPYNEQFF. The CDR3 DNA sequence: TGTGCTAGTGGTACCCCCTACAATGAGCAGTTCTTC.

This clonotype was recorded many times. This chain connects TRBV5-1 to TRBJ2-3; D is perhaps TRBD1 (6 bases). Deletions cut 7 bases from V and 9 bases from J, with 24 bases between. The length of the CDR3 is 15 residues. Looked up from germline, CDR1 is SGHRS and CDR2 is YFSETQ. This CDR3 is CASLDRDTRFGTQYF. DNA of the CDR3: TGCGCCAGCTTAGACCGGGACACAAGATTTGGGACGCAGTATTTT.